Included here is one TCR beta chain sequence, with context. Some clones are missing from TCRdb's copy, which holds only in-frame ones; the method was immunoSEQ multiplex PCR. The sample yields around 61,000 clones, 80% to 90% seen once. The data were taken from a study of blood T cell repertoires in COVID-19. Input material: peripheral blood. This sequence originates from a man at least 80 years old with acute or convalescent COVID-19.

This CDR3 reads CASSLTGKLFF. DNA for the CDR3: TGCGCCAGCAGCTTGACGGGGAAACTGTTTTTT. The chain uses TRBV5-1 and TRBJ1-4; D is ambiguous. The CDR3 totals 11 residues. V was trimmed by 1 base and J by 11 bases, leaving 6 bases between them. Germline-derived CDR1 and CDR2 are SGHRS and YFSETQ.